Listed below are T cell receptor beta chains from one sample, sequenced in a study of tumor-infiltrating lymphocytes in localized non-small cell lung cancer. Sequenced by immunoSEQ multiplex PCR; TCRdb stores in-frame clones only, minus some. In the table there are around 13,000 clones, roughly 80% of which are singletons. Input material: uninvolved lung tissue not adjacent to the tumor. These receptors all stem from a human donor with non-small cell lung cancer. Both conserved end residues are part of each CDR3. Fields, in order: clone size, D gene, J gene, V gene, CDR3 protein, CDR3 DNA. A D gene is named only where the DNA matches it firmly. Size values are once, few and many counts, or a class for expanded clones, and some rows have none.

abundance: few
d_gene: -
j_gene: TRBJ2-6
v_gene: TRBV19
CDR3aa: CASSILSGANVLTF
CDR3nt: TGTGCCAGTAGTATCCTCTCTGGGGCCAACGTCCTGACTTTC

abundance: -
d_gene: -
j_gene: TRBJ1-3
v_gene: TRBV29-1
CDR3aa: CSVSLGVASGNTIYF
CDR3nt: TGCAGCGTGTCCCTGGGGGTAGCAAGTGGAAACACCATATATTTT

abundance: -
d_gene: -
j_gene: TRBJ2-7
v_gene: TRBV5-6
CDR3aa: CASSLGSGHGEQYF
CDR3nt: TGTGCCAGCAGCTTGGGTAGCGGACATGGCGAGCAGTACTTC

abundance: -
d_gene: TRBD1
j_gene: TRBJ2-3
v_gene: TRBV18
CDR3aa: CASSQDRVTDTQYF
CDR3nt: TGTGCCAGCTCACAGGACAGGGTCACAGATACGCAGTATTTT

abundance: -
d_gene: TRBD2
j_gene: TRBJ2-1
v_gene: TRBV5-1
CDR3aa: CASSPLGGEGSRQFF
CDR3nt: TGCGCCAGCAGCCCCCTGGGGGGGGAGGGTTCTAGGCAGTTCTTC

abundance: -
d_gene: -
j_gene: TRBJ1-2
v_gene: TRBV6-1
CDR3aa: CASSVNHYGYTF
CDR3nt: TGTGCCAGCAGTGTTAACCACTATGGCTACACCTTC

abundance: -
d_gene: TRBD2
j_gene: TRBJ2-1
v_gene: TRBV4-1
CDR3aa: CASSQTSGGRSYNEQFF
CDR3nt: TGCGCCAGCAGTCAGACTAGCGGGGGGCGTTCCTACAATGAGCAGTTCTTC

abundance: -
d_gene: -
j_gene: TRBJ2-7
v_gene: TRBV25-1
CDR3aa: CASSASSYEQYF
CDR3nt: TGTGCCAGCAGTGCTAGCTCCTACGAGCAGTACTTC

abundance: -
d_gene: -
j_gene: TRBJ2-2
v_gene: TRBV11-2
CDR3aa: CASSLTDTGELFF
CDR3nt: TGTGCCAGCAGCTTAACAGACACCGGGGAGCTGTTTTTT

abundance: medium-sized
d_gene: TRBD1
j_gene: TRBJ1-5
v_gene: TRBV29-1
CDR3aa: CSVTGQGGQPQHF
CDR3nt: TGCAGCGTTACCGGACAGGGTGGGCAGCCCCAGCATTTT